This passage covers 28 T cell receptor beta chains from one sample sequenced in a study of blood T cell repertoires in COVID-19. Produced via immunoSEQ multiplex PCR; TCRdb's table is partial and in-frame only. Of about 120,000 clones listed, around 87% are singletons. Source material: peripheral blood. Receptors were obtained from a woman between 65 and 79 years old with acute or convalescent COVID-19.

The J gene is TRBJ2-7, the V gene TRBV28, with TRBD2 matching 13 bases. The CDR3 is 15 residues long. Germline V CDR1 and CDR2: MDHEN, SYDVKM. The trim removed 6 bases at V and 7 bases at J, leaving 9 bases unmatched. CDR3 amino acids: CASSSTSGGAGEQYF. DNA for the CDR3: TGTGCCAGCAGCTCCACTAGCGGGGGGGCGGGGGAGCAGTACTTC.

The J gene is TRBJ2-3, the V gene TRBV24-1; 7 nucleotides agree with TRBD2. There are 14 residues in the CDR3. J lost 6 bases, V lost 4 bases, and 6 bases had no gene match. The germline V gene has CDR1 KGHDR and CDR2 SFDVKD. The CDR3 here is CATSEFGGTDTQYF. CDR3 nucleotide sequence: TGTGCCACCAGTGAGTTCGGGGGGACCGATACGCAGTATTTT.

The chain couples TRBV19 to TRBJ1-1; TRBD1 matches at 7 bases. CDR1 and CDR2 (germline): LNHDA, SQIVND (reference sequence). J lost 0 bases, V lost 5 bases, and 6 bases had no gene match. This CDR3 is 15 amino acids long. CDR3 in amino acids: CASSSSGTVNTEAFF. The CDR3 DNA follows: TGTGCCAGTAGTTCGTCGGGGACAGTGAACACTGAAGCTTTCTTT.

V usage is TRBV30 and J usage is TRBJ1-2; TRBD1 is a possible D gene (6 bases). The germline CDR1 and CDR2 sequences are GTSNPN and SVGIG (reference sequence). This CDR3 has 12 residues. V lost 8 bases to trimming and J lost 7 bases, with 17 bases between them. CDR3 DNA: TGTGCCCAGCGGGCAGGGGAGGGTGGCTACACCTTC. Translated: CAQRAGEGGYTF.

The rearrangement joins TRBV7-2 to TRBJ2-3; the D gene is possibly TRBD2 (7 bases). Germline CDR1 SGHTA, CDR2 FQGNSA. The V end was cut by 2 bases, the J end by 2 bases, with 17 bases between. This CDR3 comprises 17 residues. CDR3 region: CASSLRLAGAYTDTQYF. CDR3 bases: TGTGCCAGCAGCTTACGGTTGGCGGGGGCGTACACAGATACGCAGTATTTT.

This clone was counted a single time. The J gene is TRBJ1-1, the V gene TRBV5-1, with 12 positions matching TRBD1. Trimming took 3 bases from V and 2 from J; bases not matched to a gene: 8. The CDR3 runs 17 residues. The germline V gene encodes CDR1 SGHRS and CDR2 YFSETQ. CDR3 region: CASSSNAGQGANTEAFF. In nucleotides, the CDR3 is TGCGCCAGCAGCTCTAACGCGGGACAGGGGGCAAACACTGAAGCTTTCTTT.

V and J are TRBV29-1 and TRBJ1-1; D is ambiguous. Deletions cut 7 bases from V and 1 base from J, with 7 bases between. CDR3 length: 11 residues. Germline-derived CDR1 and CDR2 are SQVTM and ANQGSEA. CDR3 nucleotide sequence: TGCAGCGCACGGTGGAACACTGAAGCTTTCTTT. Protein product: CSARWNTEAFF.

The V gene is TRBV11-3, the J gene TRBJ2-5, with D unclear. Germline V gene sequence: CDR1 SGHNT, CDR2 YENEEA. This CDR3 is 14 amino acids long. V gave up 1 base and J gave up 5 bases, with 11 bases separating them. CDR3 in amino acids: CASSLARSRETQYF. The CDR3 bases are TGTGCCAGCAGCTTAGCGAGATCCCGGGAGACCCAGTACTTC.

The rearrangement joins TRBV5-1 to TRBJ2-7, with 8 bases that match TRBD2. Trimming took 4 bases from V and 2 from J; bases not matched to a gene: 8. The CDR3 extends over 15 amino acids. Per the germline V gene, CDR1 is SGHRS and CDR2 is YFSETQ. CDR3 residues: CASSLTGGPTYEQYF. The CDR3 nucleotides read TGCGCCAGCAGCCTTACGGGGGGGCCGACCTACGAGCAGTACTTC.

The CDR3 DNA follows: TGCGCCAGCAGCCAAGAGGGGACAGGGGTGGATACGCAGTATTTT. Its translation: CASSQEGTGVDTQYF. The rearrangement joins TRBV4-1 to TRBJ2-3; 10 bases agree with TRBD1. V was pared by 0 bases and J by 6 bases, with 3 bases of the junction left unmatched. The CDR3 sequence is 15 residues long. The germline CDR1 and CDR2 sequences are MGHRA and YSYEKL.

V gene TRBV20-1 combines with J gene TRBJ2-7, with a possible D match to TRBD1 (5 bases). Trimming removed 4 bases at V and 2 bases at J, with 6 bases between. Germline lookup yields CDR1 DFQATT and CDR2 SNEGSKA (reference sequence). This CDR3 has 11 amino acids. In DNA, the CDR3 is TGCAGTGCTAACAGGCCCTACGAGCAGTACTTC. This codes for CSANRPYEQYF.

The rearrangement joins TRBV24-1 to TRBJ1-5, with D perhaps TRBD1 (6 bases). V was shortened by 5 bases and J by 1 base, with 11 bases between the two germline ends. Germline V lookup: CDR1 KGHDR, CDR2 SFDVKD. CDR3 size: 15 residues. The CDR3 DNA reads TGTGCCACCAGTGGGGCAGGGGAGAGCAATCAGCCCCAGCATTTT. It translates to CATSGAGESNQPQHF.

The rearrangement joins TRBV4-1 to TRBJ1-5, with D maybe TRBD1 (6 bases). The CDR3 covers 16 residues. V was trimmed by 4 bases and J by 0 bases, leaving 13 bases between them. Germline CDR1 MGHRA, CDR2 YSYEKL. This chain's CDR3 is CASSPRTDYSNQPQHF. CDR3 in DNA: TGCGCCAGCAGCCCTAGGACAGACTATAGCAATCAGCCCCAGCATTTT.

This clone was observed a few times. The V gene is TRBV28, the J gene TRBJ2-7; 9 bases match TRBD2. Germline V CDR1 and CDR2: MDHEN, SYDVKM. Trimming removed 4 bases from V and 3 bases from J; junction bases left unmatched: 10. The CDR3 is 16 amino acids. The CDR3 loop is CASSSTRTSAYYEQYF. The CDR3 bases are TGTGCCAGCAGTTCCACCCGGACTAGCGCGTACTACGAGCAGTACTTC.

The chain uses TRBV4-1 and TRBJ1-6; the D gene is possibly TRBD1 (5 bases). Trimming stripped 1 base from V and 6 bases from J, with 13 bases between. Germline CDR1 reads MGHRA; CDR2 reads YSYEKL. This CDR3 comprises 16 residues. CDR3 DNA: TGCGCCAGCAGCCAAGTTTGGGGACTGGTTAATTCACCCCTCCACTTT. Its protein product is CASSQVWGLVNSPLHF.

The chain has TRBV5-1 and TRBJ2-7; weak D call: TRBD1 (6 bases). V lost 0 bases to trimming and J lost 4 bases, with 11 bases between them. CDR3 length equals 14 residues. Germline CDR1 is SGHRS and CDR2 is YFSETQ. CDR3 sequence reads: CASSLGQVGYEQYF. The DNA of the CDR3 is TGCGCCAGCAGCTTGGGACAGGTTGGGTACGAGCAGTACTTC.

This chain uses TRBV28 with TRBJ1-2; TRBD1 matches at 9 bases. The CDR3 contains 16 residues. J gave up 0 bases and V 4 bases, and 6 bases lay outside the gene matches. Germline assignment: CDR1 MDHEN and CDR2 SYDVKM. This CDR3 is CASSSAGTGTNYGYTF. Here the CDR3 DNA reads TGTGCCAGCAGTTCGGCCGGGACAGGGACTAACTATGGCTACACCTTC.

The rearrangement joins TRBV11-2 to TRBJ2-1; D gene uncertain. The V end was cut by 5 bases, the J end by 4 bases, with 12 bases between. Germline lookup yields CDR1 SGHAT and CDR2 FQNNGV. The CDR3 runs 14 residues. The CDR3 protein is CASSLRAAYNEQFF. CDR3 nucleotide sequence: TGTGCCAGCAGCCTACGTGCTGCGTACAATGAGCAGTTCTTC.

V gene TRBV27 combines with J gene TRBJ2-3, with D possibly matching TRBD2 (5 bases). The CDR3 spans 14 residues. Germline assignment: CDR1 MNHEY and CDR2 SMNVEV (reference sequence). Trimming shortened V by 3 bases and J by 6 bases, and 13 bases separated the two germline ends. In DNA form, the CDR3 reads TGTGCCAGCAGTTTCTTCTTTGGCGGGGATACGCAGTATTTT. Protein sequence: CASSFFFGGDTQYF.

The V gene is TRBV28, the J gene TRBJ2-7, with D possibly matching TRBD1 (6 bases). Trimming left V 5 bases short and J 2 bases short, with 13 bases between. Germline CDR1 reads MDHEN; CDR2 reads SYDVKM. This CDR3 comprises 14 residues. The CDR3 reads CASSVGGGTYEQYF. As DNA, the CDR3 is TGTGCCAGCAGTGTAGGGGGTGGGACCTACGAGCAGTACTTC.

The chain links TRBV29-1 to TRBJ2-5; D is perhaps TRBD2 (6 bases). CDR1 and CDR2 from the germline V gene are SQVTM and ANQGSEA. The germline V and J ends were trimmed by 6 bases and 3 bases, with 17 bases remaining between them. This CDR3 contains 14 residues. The CDR3 spells CSVGGGMGEETQYF. In DNA, the CDR3 is TGCAGCGTAGGAGGCGGGATGGGCGAAGAGACCCAGTACTTC.

This clone was recorded once. The V call is TRBV6-1, the J call TRBJ1-3; D gene uncertain. CDR1 MNHNS and CDR2 SASEGT come from the germline V gene. V lost 2 bases, J lost 3 bases, and 14 bases lay in between. CDR3 length: 16 residues. The CDR3 sequence is CASSEWSRGDGNTIYF. The CDR3, as DNA: TGTGCCAGCAGTGAATGGTCACGGGGTGATGGAAACACCATATATTTT.

This clone was seen a handful of times. V is TRBV19 and J is TRBJ2-5; D unresolved. The germline gives CDR1 LNHDA, CDR2 SQIVND (reference sequence). This CDR3 contains 12 residues. V was clipped by 3 bases and J by 5 bases, with 7 bases between them. CDR3 amino acids: CASSMYGETQYF. The CDR3 DNA follows: TGTGCCAGTAGTATGTACGGGGAGACCCAGTACTTC.

The chain joins TRBV30 to TRBJ1-1; D gene ambiguous. The V gene's germline CDR1 is GTSNPN and CDR2 SVGIG (reference sequence). V was cut by 2 bases and J by 2 bases, with 9 bases left in between. This CDR3 comprises 13 residues. In nucleotides, the CDR3 is TGTGCCTGGAGTAGGAGGGTAAACACTGAAGCTTTCTTT. This codes for CAWSRRVNTEAFF.

This clone was seen just once. The rearrangement joins TRBV9 to TRBJ2-3; 8 bases are shared with TRBD2. V shed 0 bases and J 0 bases; nucleotides not matched to a gene: 9. The CDR3 consists of 18 residues. Germline V lookup: CDR1 SGDLS, CDR2 YYNGEE. This CDR3 reads CASSVGPLGGGSTDTQYF. In nucleotides, the CDR3 is TGTGCCAGCAGCGTAGGACCCCTTGGCGGGGGGAGCACAGATACGCAGTATTTT.

V usage is TRBV28 and J usage is TRBJ1-2; a weak D match, TRBD1 (6 bases). The germline CDR1 and CDR2 sequences are MDHEN and SYDVKM. The CDR3 length is 14 residues. V lost 4 bases to trimming and J lost 3 bases, with 12 bases between them. The CDR3: CASSSLDRYYGYTF. Written as DNA, the CDR3 is TGTGCCAGCAGTTCCCTGGACAGATACTATGGCTACACCTTC.

CDR3 region: CASSLQTWTSFSTDTQYF. Written as DNA, the CDR3 is TGCGCCAGCAGCTTACAGACGTGGACTAGTTTTAGCACAGATACGCAGTATTTT. The chain uses TRBV5-1 and TRBJ2-3; 7 bases align to TRBD2. V lost 2 bases, J lost 0 bases, and 12 bases stayed unmatched. This CDR3 comprises 18 residues. Germline CDR1 is SGHRS and CDR2 is YFSETQ.

The chain recombines TRBV19 with TRBJ1-1; D gene uncertain. The germline CDR1 and CDR2 sequences are LNHDA and SQIVND (reference sequence). The CDR3 contains 14 residues. Trimming cost V 6 bases and J 2 bases, with 13 bases left between them. Written as DNA, the CDR3 is TGTGCCAGTAGCTTTCATAAAACTAACACTGAAGCTTTCTTT. Protein: CASSFHKTNTEAFF.